Listed here are 30 T cell receptor beta chains from one sample, sequenced in a study of long-term antiretroviral therapy in people with HIV. Run at survey level, the immunoSEQ assay was version v3.0. The table came from immunoSEQ multiplex PCR; TCRdb's copy has only in-frame clones and leaves some out. The sample records about 24,000 clones, less than 80% being singletons. The specimen was unsorted PBMCs, collected 1.2 years after starting antiretroviral therapy. The receptors stem from a middle-aged woman with HIV.

The J gene is TRBJ2-7, the V gene TRBV7-9; 9 nucleotides line up with TRBD2. This CDR3 has 17 residues. The germline CDR1 and CDR2 sequences are SEHNR and FQNEAQ (reference sequence). V was clipped by 2 bases and J by 4 bases; unmatched bases: 12. CDR3 residues: CASSLFHGASGVYEQYF. CDR3 coding DNA: TGTGCCAGCAGCTTATTTCACGGGGCTAGCGGGGTTTACGAGCAGTACTTC.

V gene TRBV18 combines with J gene TRBJ2-1, with D possibly TRBD2 on 6 matching bases. CDR3 size: 15 residues. V lost 3 bases, J lost 2 bases, and 11 bases lay in between. Germline V gene data show CDR1 as KGHSH and CDR2 as LQKENI. CDR3 residues: CASSPSGNTYNEQFF. CDR3 in DNA: TGTGCCAGCTCACCTAGCGGTAATACCTACAATGAGCAGTTCTTC. Drawing the rest from reference TRBV18 and TRBJ2-1, the complete variable domain is NAGVMQNPRHLVRRRGQEARLRCSPMKGHSHVYWYRQLPEEGLKFMVYLQKENIIDESGMPKERFSAEFPKEGPSILRIQQVVRGDSAAYFCASSPSGNTYNEQFFGPGTRLTVL.

The chain couples TRBV7-2 to TRBJ2-7, with a weak D call TRBD1 (5 bases). The CDR3 is made up of 14 amino acids. Looked up from germline, CDR1 is SGHTA and CDR2 is FQGNSA. With 5 bases removed from V and 4 bases from J, the gap between germline ends came to 15 bases. CDR3 DNA: TGTGCCAGCAGCCCAGGGTCCCTAGGGTACGAGCAGTACTTC. This encodes CASSPGSLGYEQYF.

CDR3 amino acids: CASSGSGTDTGELFF. The CDR3, as DNA: TGCGCCAGCTCCGGATCCGGGACAGACACCGGGGAGCTGTTTTTT. This chain joins TRBV5-1 and TRBJ2-2, with 7 nucleotides matching TRBD1. The CDR3 consists of 15 residues. The junction had 9 bases not matched to a gene; V was cut back by 7 bases and J by 3 bases. Germline V CDR1 and CDR2: SGHRS, YFSETQ.

V and J are TRBV4-2 and TRBJ1-3, with D possibly matching TRBD1 (6 bases). V was shortened by 0 bases and J by 4 bases, with 16 bases between the two germline ends. CDR1 is LGHNA and CDR2 is YNFKEQ in the germline V gene. This CDR3 spans 17 amino acids. The CDR3 bases are TGTGCCAGCAGCCAAGACGCAGGGGCGGCGTCCGGAAACACCATATATTTT. As protein: CASSQDAGAASGNTIYF.

The CDR3: CASSIGPGQSYEQYF. For the CDR3, the DNA is TGTGCCAGTAGTATCGGGCCAGGGCAATCCTACGAGCAGTACTTC. V is TRBV19 and J is TRBJ2-7; D possibly corresponds to TRBD1 (5 bases). V dropped 3 bases and J dropped 1 base, with 13 bases sitting between them. This CDR3 contains 15 residues. The germline CDR1 and CDR2 sequences are LNHDA and SQIVND (reference sequence).

V and J are TRBV30 and TRBJ2-7; D not certain. V shed 3 bases and J shed 2 bases, with 14 bases lying between them. The CDR3 is made up of 14 amino acids. CDR1 GTSNPN and CDR2 SVGIG come from the germline V gene (reference sequence). The CDR3 loop reads CAWSPGTRAYEQYF. The CDR3 DNA reads TGTGCCTGGAGCCCAGGTACCCGCGCCTACGAGCAGTACTTC.

This rearrangement joins TRBV5-4 to TRBJ1-2; D not resolved. The CDR3 contains 16 residues. Looked up from germline, CDR1 is SGHNT and CDR2 is YYREEE (reference sequence). The V end was cut by 1 base, the J end by 4 bases, with 17 bases between. The CDR3 DNA reads TGTGCCAGCAGCTTGTCCTCGACAAACAGCGGCTATGGCTACACCTTC. It yields the protein CASSLSSTNSGYGYTF.

This chain joins TRBV30 and TRBJ1-1; the D gene is possibly TRBD1 (6 bases). There are 14 residues in the CDR3. Germline V lookup: CDR1 GTSNPN, CDR2 SVGIG (reference sequence). Trimming left V 5 bases short and J 0 bases short, with 13 bases between. Here the CDR3 reads CAWLGADMNTEAFF. Written as DNA, the CDR3 is TGTGCCTGGTTGGGGGCAGACATGAACACTGAAGCTTTCTTT.

V is TRBV4-3 and J is TRBJ1-1; D might be TRBD1 (5 bases). CDR1 LGHNA and CDR2 YSLEER come from the germline V gene. This CDR3 has 13 residues. Trimming cost V 8 bases and J 2 bases, with 12 bases left between them. The CDR3 sequence: CASGVQENTEAFF. The CDR3 DNA is TGCGCCAGCGGGGTACAGGAAAACACTGAAGCTTTCTTT.

This clone has only a few counts. The V gene is TRBV7-9, the J gene TRBJ2-7; D ambiguous. Germline V gene lookup returns CDR1 SEHNR and CDR2 FQNEAQ (reference sequence). The V and J ends lost 5 bases and 4 bases respectively, with 12 bases between them. CDR3 length: 13 amino acids. The CDR3 DNA reads TGTGCCAGCAGCCGCTCACATGAATACGAGCAGTACTTC. Amino acid sequence: CASSRSHEYEQYF. Full variable domain (outside the CDR3, taken from reference TRBV7-9 and TRBJ2-7): DTGVSQNPRHKITKRGQNVTFRCDPISEHNRLYWYRQTLGQGPEFLTYFQNEAQLEKSRLLSDRFSAERPKGSFSTLEIQRTEQGDSAMYLCASSRSHEYEQYFGPGTRLTVT.

This clone was found once. The genes are TRBV5-4 and TRBJ2-6, with 10 bases aligning to TRBD1. Germline V lookup: CDR1 SGHNT, CDR2 YYREEE (reference sequence). CDR3 length: 17 amino acids. J lost 1 base, V lost 4 bases, and 5 bases had no gene match. CDR3 amino acids: CASSPPGQGSGANVLTF. Written as DNA, the CDR3 is TGTGCCAGCAGCCCGCCGGGACAGGGGTCTGGGGCCAACGTCCTGACTTTC.

The CDR3: CSVEAVGRSSYEQYF. DNA for the CDR3: TGCAGCGTTGAAGCGGTAGGCAGGAGCTCCTACGAGCAGTACTTC. The chain has TRBV29-1 and TRBJ2-7; D remains ambiguous. Trimming left V 1 base short and J 0 bases short, with 13 bases between. Germline assignment: CDR1 SQVTM and CDR2 ANQGSEA. CDR3 length equals 15 residues.

The chain couples TRBV9 to TRBJ1-2; D gene ambiguous. Germline loops: CDR1 SGDLS, CDR2 YYNGEE. Trimming pared 3 bases from V and 7 bases from J, leaving 7 bases between. The length of the CDR3 is 11 residues. The chain's CDR3 is CASSDGSGYTF. DNA for the CDR3: TGTGCCAGCAGCGACGGGTCTGGCTACACCTTC. Filled out from reference TRBV9 and TRBJ1-2, the complete variable domain reads DSGVTQTPKHLITATGQRVTLRCSPRSGDLSVYWYQQSLDQGLQFLIQYYNGEERAKGNILERFSAQQFPDLHSELNLSSLELGDSALYFCASSDGSGYTFGSGTRLTVV.

This chain links TRBV10-3 with TRBJ1-2; 8 bases are a match to TRBD1. CDR1 is ENHRY and CDR2 is SYGVKD in the germline V gene. The trim removed 6 bases at V and 6 bases at J, leaving 9 bases unmatched. The CDR3 is 14 residues long. CDR3 in amino acids: CAIRQQGEKDGYTF. The CDR3 nucleotides are TGTGCCATCAGACAACAGGGGGAAAAGGATGGCTACACCTTC.

This clone counts as medium-sized (0.01 to 0.1%). V usage is TRBV10-3 and J usage is TRBJ1-1; 9 bases map to TRBD1. Germline V gives CDR1 ENHRY, CDR2 SYGVKD. Losses at the gene ends were 8 bases for V and 1 base for J; bases not matched to a gene: 2. CDR3 length: 13 residues. CDR3 in amino acids: CAIEDRGNTEAFF. CDR3 in DNA: TGTGCCATCGAGGACAGGGGGAACACTGAAGCTTTCTTT.

In its sample, this clone was seen a few times. V and J are TRBV6-1 and TRBJ2-7; D gene ambiguous. V was shortened by 1 base and J by 3 bases, with 10 bases between the two germline ends. The CDR3 totals 14 residues. CDR1 MNHNS and CDR2 SASEGT come from the germline V gene. CDR3 nucleotides: TGTGCCAGCAGTGAAGACGCAGGCTACTACGAGCAGTACTTC. Its translation is CASSEDAGYYEQYF.

The gene calls are TRBV10-3 and TRBJ1-2; D not certain. Germline CDR1 ENHRY, CDR2 SYGVKD. The ends were cut back, 1 base at V and 2 bases at J, with 17 bases in the middle. This CDR3 has 17 residues. In nucleotides, the CDR3 is TGTGCCATCAGTGAGTTTATTCGGGGATCGAGAAACTATGGCTACACCTTC. Translating gives CAISEFIRGSRNYGYTF.

The chain joins TRBV4-2 to TRBJ2-1; no reliable D call. Trimming took 4 bases from V and 10 from J, leaving 11 bases between them. Germline CDR1 LGHNA, CDR2 YNFKEQ. The CDR3 extends over 12 amino acids. As DNA, the CDR3 is TGTGCCAGCAGCCTCCTAGTCAACGAGCAGTTCTTC. Its protein product is CASSLLVNEQFF.

V and J are TRBV5-1 and TRBJ1-3, with no clear D. The length of the CDR3 is 14 residues. Germline V CDR1 and CDR2: SGHRS, YFSETQ. Trimming stripped 4 bases from V and 2 bases from J, with 10 bases between. CDR3 amino acids: CASSKGLPGNTIYF. DNA for the CDR3: TGCGCCAGCAGCAAGGGCTTGCCTGGAAACACCATATATTTT.

The gene calls are TRBV5-6 and TRBJ1-4; 8 nucleotides align to TRBD1. The CDR3 is 15 residues long. Per the germline V gene, CDR1 is SGHDT and CDR2 is YYEEEE. Trimming cost V 0 bases and J 8 bases; bases outside gene matches: 6. The CDR3 loop reads CASSLEGRGPEKLFF. The CDR3 DNA follows: TGTGCCAGCAGCTTGGAGGGCAGGGGGCCCGAAAAACTGTTTTTT. The entire variable domain, with the rest obtained from reference TRBV5-6 and TRBJ1-4, is as follows: DAGVTQSPTHLIKTRGQQVTLRCSPKSGHDTVSWYQQALGQGPQFIFQYYEEEERQRGNFPDRFSGHQFPNYSSELNVNALLLGDSALYLCASSLEGRGPEKLFFGSGTQLSVL.

The chain carries TRBV18 and TRBJ2-1; D uncertain. Germline loops: CDR1 KGHSH, CDR2 LQKENI. The V gene lost 3 bases and the J gene lost 6 bases, with 9 bases spanning the gap. The CDR3 sequence is 13 residues long. Here the CDR3 DNA reads TGTGCCAGCTCACCGGGCTACCCCAATGAGCAGTTCTTC. Translating gives CASSPGYPNEQFF.

J is TRBJ1-1 and V is TRBV25-1; perhaps TRBD1 as D (5 bases). Germline loops: CDR1 MGHDK, CDR2 SYGVNS. The CDR3 has 14 residues. Trimming removed 9 bases at V and 1 base at J, with 15 bases between. The CDR3 sequence: CASKKVGGNTEAFF. DNA of the CDR3: TGTGCCAGTAAAAAGGTCGGGGGGAACACTGAAGCTTTCTTT.

The chain recombines TRBV11-3 with TRBJ2-7; the D gene is possibly TRBD1 (6 bases). Germline values: CDR1 SGHNT, CDR2 YENEEA. The CDR3 spans 14 residues. With 1 base removed from V and 2 bases from J, the gap between germline ends came to 9 bases. The CDR3 DNA follows: TGTGCCAGCAGCTTAGCCTGGACAGCCTACGAGCAGTACTTC. Translated: CASSLAWTAYEQYF.

This clone came up once. The chain is built from TRBV2 and TRBJ1-5; the D is unclear. Trimming took 7 bases from V and 5 from J, leaving 9 bases between them. Germline CDR1 is SNHLY and CDR2 is FYNNEI. The CDR3 is 12 amino acids. CDR3 amino acids: CASTYTDQPQHF. The CDR3 DNA reads TGTGCCAGCACTTACACTGATCAGCCCCAGCATTTT.

The V call is TRBV11-2, the J call TRBJ2-1; TRBD1 matches 9 bases. The CDR3 is made up of 16 amino acids. Unmatched junction bases numbered 11, after V lost 5 bases and J lost 6 bases. Per germline, CDR1 SGHAT and CDR2 FQNNGV. CDR3 coding DNA: TGTGCCAGCAGCAGAGAGGGGACAGGGTTGGTCAATGAGCAGTTCTTC. Its translation: CASSREGTGLVNEQFF.

This sequence joins TRBV10-1 and TRBJ1-2; D remains ambiguous. Germline V gene sequence: CDR1 WNHNN, CDR2 SYGVQD (reference sequence). V was clipped by 0 bases and J by 8 bases, with 13 bases between them. This CDR3 has 14 residues. CDR3 coding DNA: TGCGCCAGCAGTGAGTCGGATAAGGGTCGAGGCTACACCTTC. Translated: CASSESDKGRGYTF.

In DNA form, the CDR3 reads TGTGCCAGCAGCCGAGTGCTAGGCCAGGGCGGCCAGCCCCAGCATTTT. Its protein is CASSRVLGQGGQPQHF. V and J are TRBV4-2 and TRBJ1-5, with a possible D match to TRBD1 (5 bases). CDR1 LGHNA and CDR2 YNFKEQ come from the germline V gene. Trimming cost V 4 bases and J 7 bases, with 20 bases left between them. This CDR3 has 16 amino acids.

The CDR3 sequence: CASSLGGEVYEQYF. CDR3 nucleotide sequence: TGTGCCAGCAGCCTGGGAGGGGAAGTTTACGAGCAGTACTTC. This chain connects TRBV5-4 to TRBJ2-7; 7 nucleotides agree with TRBD2. The germline V gene encodes CDR1 SGHNT and CDR2 YYREEE (reference sequence). This CDR3 comprises 14 residues. J gave up 4 bases and V 4 bases, and 8 bases lay outside the gene matches.

The J gene is TRBJ1-2, the V gene TRBV30, with 8 nucleotides matching TRBD1. The V gene end was trimmed by 2 bases and the J gene end by 7 bases; junction bases not matched to a gene: 12. There are 15 residues in the CDR3. Germline V CDR1 and CDR2: GTSNPN, SVGIG (reference sequence). CDR3: CAWSSWTGILGGYTF. CDR3 DNA sequence: TGTGCCTGGAGTTCATGGACAGGGATTCTTGGTGGCTACACCTTC.